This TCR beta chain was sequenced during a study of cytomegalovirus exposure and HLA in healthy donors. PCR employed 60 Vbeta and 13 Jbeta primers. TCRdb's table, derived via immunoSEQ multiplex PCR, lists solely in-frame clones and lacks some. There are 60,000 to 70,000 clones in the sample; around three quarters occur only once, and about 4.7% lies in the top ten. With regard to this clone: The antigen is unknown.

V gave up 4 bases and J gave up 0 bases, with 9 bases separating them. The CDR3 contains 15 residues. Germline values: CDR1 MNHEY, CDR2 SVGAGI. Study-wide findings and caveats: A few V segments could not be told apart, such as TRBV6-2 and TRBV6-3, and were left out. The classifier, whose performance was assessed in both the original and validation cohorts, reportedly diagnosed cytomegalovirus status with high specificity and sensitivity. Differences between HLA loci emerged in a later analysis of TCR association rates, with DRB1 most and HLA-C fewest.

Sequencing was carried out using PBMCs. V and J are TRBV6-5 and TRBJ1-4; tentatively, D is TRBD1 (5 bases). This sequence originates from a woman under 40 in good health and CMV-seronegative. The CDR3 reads CASSSTGATNEKLFF. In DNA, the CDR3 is TGTGCCAGCAGTTCCACAGGTGCAACTAATGAAAAACTGTTTTTT.